Sequencing of this TCR beta chain was carried out in a study of cytomegalovirus exposure and HLA in healthy donors. Regarding the study as a whole: As a later analysis revealed, the rate of TCR association differed by HLA locus, with DRB1 most and HLA-C fewest. Indistinguishability led to the exclusion of some V segments, TRBV6-2 and TRBV6-3 included.

The CDR3 has 14 amino acids. The V gene lost 1 base and the J gene lost 9 bases, with 13 bases spanning the gap. Germline CDR1 reads SNHLY; CDR2 reads FYNNEI. With respect to this clone: The antigen remains undetermined.

The PCR was carried out with 60 Vbeta primers and 13 Jbeta primers. Sequenced by immunoSEQ multiplex PCR; TCRdb stores in-frame clones only, minus some. The sample lists about 140,000 clones, around 63% occurring once. The TCR comes from a human donor in good health. Sequenced material: PBMCs. The J gene is TRBJ2-1, the V gene TRBV2; D might be TRBD1 (5 bases). The CDR3 loop reads CASSEEVGPGEQFF. The CDR3 region has the DNA TGTGCCAGCAGTGAAGAAGTGGGGCCAGGTGAGCAGTTCTTC. Full variable domain (remainder filled in from reference TRBV2 and TRBJ2-1): EPEVTQTPSHQVTQMGQEVILRCVPISNHLYFYWYRQILGQKVEFLVSFYNNEISEKSEIFDDQFSVERPDGSNFTLKIRSTKLEDSAMYFCASSEEVGPGEQFFGPGTRLTVL.